This T cell receptor beta chain was captured in a study of T cells in Graves' hyperthyroidism and ophthalmopathy. Study background: Pretreatment peripheral blood was obtained at initial diagnosis.

Regarding the study as a whole: Ophthalmopathy could be told apart from stable hyperthyroidism with a 13 V-J model.

Hyperthyroidism in the patients, aged 18 to 65, was newly diagnosed and under 2 months in duration. Trimming cost V 6 bases and J 3 bases, with 20 bases left between them. This CDR3 spans 16 amino acids. The germline V gene has CDR1 LGHNA and CDR2 YNFKEQ. On this clonotype itself: As yet, its antigen is unknown.

TCR beta CDR3 sequences were amplified from RNA transcripts. Researchers ran a first-round RT-PCR on the TCR CDR3 using the HTBI primer set. MiXCR was run by TCRdb on the multiplex PCR reads, yielding one entry per CDR3 protein. The table lists a few hundred thousand distinct CDR3 sequences, 14% of them singletons, with roughly 13% in the top ten. The source of this sequence is a woman aged 40 to 55 with Graves' hyperthyroidism. The sequenced sample was blood. This chain links TRBV4-2 with TRBJ1-1; D might be TRBD1 (6 bases). CDR3 sequence reads: CASSSEGGRGDTEAFF. The CDR3 DNA reads TGTGCCAGCAGTTCAGAGGGGGGGAGAGGGGACACTGAAGCTTTCTTT.